This T cell receptor (beta chain) derives from a study of T-cell reconstitution after alpha-beta-depleted transplantation in children. Study results and limitations: Newly generated T cells supplied most T-cell counts and diversity one year post-transplant.

The CDR3 contains 16 residues. The germline gives CDR1 SGDLS, CDR2 YYNGEE. V was clipped by 0 bases and J by 2 bases, with 9 bases between them. Unique molecular identifiers were used in preparing the TCRbeta library. TCRdb independently ran MiXCR on the PCR reads; one entry per CDR3 protein. The sample consists of about 300,000 distinct CDR3 sequences, less than 9.5% of them appearing once. As concerns this clonotype: Antigen specificity is unknown.

The source is a female patient aged 2-15 years who had a stem cell transplant for Fanconi anemia, so the T cells may come from the graft donor. The rearrangement uses TRBV9 and TRBJ2-6; tentatively, D is TRBD1 or TRBD2 (5 bases each). The sequences come from peripheral blood, collected 360 days after TCRalphabeta/CD19-depleted stem cell transplant. CDR3 sequence reads: CASSVEGSPGANVLTF. CDR3 sequence (DNA): TGTGCCAGCAGCGTAGAGGGGAGTCCTGGGGCCAACGTCCTGACTTTC.